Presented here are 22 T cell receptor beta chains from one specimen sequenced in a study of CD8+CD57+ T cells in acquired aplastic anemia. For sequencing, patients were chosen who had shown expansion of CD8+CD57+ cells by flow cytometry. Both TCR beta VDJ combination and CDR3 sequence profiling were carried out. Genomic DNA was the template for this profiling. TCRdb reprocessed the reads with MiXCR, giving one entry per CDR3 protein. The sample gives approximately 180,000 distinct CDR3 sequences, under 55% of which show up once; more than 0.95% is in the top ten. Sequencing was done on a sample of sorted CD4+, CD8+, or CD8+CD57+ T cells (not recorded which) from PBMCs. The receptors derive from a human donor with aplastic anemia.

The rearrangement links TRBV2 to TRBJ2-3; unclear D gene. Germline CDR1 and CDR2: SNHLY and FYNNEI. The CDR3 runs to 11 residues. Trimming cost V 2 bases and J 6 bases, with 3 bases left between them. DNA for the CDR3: TGTGCCAGCAGTGAATACGATACGCAGTATTTT. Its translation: CASSEYDTQYF.

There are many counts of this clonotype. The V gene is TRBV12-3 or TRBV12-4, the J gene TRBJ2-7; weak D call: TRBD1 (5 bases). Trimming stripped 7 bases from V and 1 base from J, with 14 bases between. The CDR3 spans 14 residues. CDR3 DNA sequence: TGTGCCAGCACTTCCAGGGTGTTGTCCTACGAGCAGTACTTC. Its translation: CASTSRVLSYEQYF.

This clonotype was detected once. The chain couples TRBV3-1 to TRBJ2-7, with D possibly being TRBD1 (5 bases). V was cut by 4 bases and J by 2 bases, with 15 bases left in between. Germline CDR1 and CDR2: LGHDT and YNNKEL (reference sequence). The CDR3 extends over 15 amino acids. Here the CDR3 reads CASSRTWQGPYEQYF. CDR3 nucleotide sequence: TGTGCCAGCAGCCGAACTTGGCAGGGCCCCTACGAGCAGTACTTC.

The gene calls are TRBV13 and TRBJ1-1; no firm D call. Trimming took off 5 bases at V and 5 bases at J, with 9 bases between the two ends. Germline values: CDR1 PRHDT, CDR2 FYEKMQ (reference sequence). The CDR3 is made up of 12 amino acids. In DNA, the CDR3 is TGTGCCAGCAGCCCCCGATTGACTGAAGCTTTCTTT. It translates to CASSPRLTEAFF.

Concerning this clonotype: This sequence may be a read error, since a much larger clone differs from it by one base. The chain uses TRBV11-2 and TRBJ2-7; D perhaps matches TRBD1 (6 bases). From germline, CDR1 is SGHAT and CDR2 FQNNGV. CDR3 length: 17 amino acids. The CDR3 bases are TGTGCCAGCAGCTCGTTAGCCGGGACAAGGGGCTTCTACGGGCAGTACTTC. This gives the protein CASSSLAGTRGFYGQYF.

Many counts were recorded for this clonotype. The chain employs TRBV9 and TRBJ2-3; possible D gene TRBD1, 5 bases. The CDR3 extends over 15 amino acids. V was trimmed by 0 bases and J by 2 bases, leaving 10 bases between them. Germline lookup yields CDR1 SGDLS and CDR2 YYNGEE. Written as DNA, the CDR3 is TGTGCCAGCAGCGTAGAAAACAGGAACACAGATACGCAGTATTTT. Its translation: CASSVENRNTDTQYF.

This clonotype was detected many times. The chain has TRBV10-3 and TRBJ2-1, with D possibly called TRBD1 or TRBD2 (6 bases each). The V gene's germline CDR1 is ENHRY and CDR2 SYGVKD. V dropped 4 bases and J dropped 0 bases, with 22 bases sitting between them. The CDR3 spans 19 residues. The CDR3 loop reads CAISGEGGRRVSSYNEQFF. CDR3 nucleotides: TGTGCCATCAGTGGAGAAGGGGGGCGAAGGGTGAGCTCCTACAATGAGCAGTTCTTC.

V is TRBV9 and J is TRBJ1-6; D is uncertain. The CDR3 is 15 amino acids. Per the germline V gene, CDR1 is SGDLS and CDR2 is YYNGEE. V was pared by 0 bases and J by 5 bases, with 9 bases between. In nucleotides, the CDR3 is TGTGCCAGCAGCGTAGAGGGAGGGAATAATTCACCCCTCCACTTT. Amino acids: CASSVEGGNNSPLHF.

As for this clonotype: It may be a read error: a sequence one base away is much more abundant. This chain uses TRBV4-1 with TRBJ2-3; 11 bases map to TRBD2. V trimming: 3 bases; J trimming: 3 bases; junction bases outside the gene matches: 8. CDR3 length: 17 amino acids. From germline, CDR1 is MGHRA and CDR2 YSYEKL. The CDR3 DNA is TGCGCCAGCAGCCAGATCAGACTAGCGGGGAGTACAGATACGCAGTATTTT. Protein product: CASSQIRLAGSTDTQYF.

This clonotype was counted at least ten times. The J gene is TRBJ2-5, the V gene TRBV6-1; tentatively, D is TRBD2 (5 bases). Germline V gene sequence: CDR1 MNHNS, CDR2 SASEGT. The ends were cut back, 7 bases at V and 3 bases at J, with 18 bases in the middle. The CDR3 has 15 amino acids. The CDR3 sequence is CASKGFVDSKETQYF. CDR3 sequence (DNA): TGTGCCAGCAAAGGGTTCGTGGACTCCAAAGAGACCCAGTACTTC.

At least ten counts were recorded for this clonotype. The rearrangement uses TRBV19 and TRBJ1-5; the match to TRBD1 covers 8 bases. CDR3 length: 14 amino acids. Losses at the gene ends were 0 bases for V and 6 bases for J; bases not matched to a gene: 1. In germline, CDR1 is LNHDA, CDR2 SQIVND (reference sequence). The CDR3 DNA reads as TGTGCCAGTAGTATAGACAGGGGGCTTCAGCCCCAGCATTTT. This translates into CASSIDRGLQPQHF.

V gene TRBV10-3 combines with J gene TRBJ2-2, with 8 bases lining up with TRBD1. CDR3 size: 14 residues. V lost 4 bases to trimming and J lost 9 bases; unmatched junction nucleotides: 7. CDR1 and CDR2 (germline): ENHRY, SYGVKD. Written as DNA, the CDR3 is TGTGCCATCAGTGCGGGGGACAGGCCTCGGGAGCTGTTTTTT. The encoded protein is CAISAGDRPRELFF.

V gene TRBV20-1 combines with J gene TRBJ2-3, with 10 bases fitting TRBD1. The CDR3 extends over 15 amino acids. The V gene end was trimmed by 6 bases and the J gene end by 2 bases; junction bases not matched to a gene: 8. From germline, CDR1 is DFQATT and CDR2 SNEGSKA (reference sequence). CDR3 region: CSAPIGTGDTDTQYF. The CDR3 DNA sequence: TGCAGTGCACCCATCGGGACAGGGGACACAGATACGCAGTATTTT.

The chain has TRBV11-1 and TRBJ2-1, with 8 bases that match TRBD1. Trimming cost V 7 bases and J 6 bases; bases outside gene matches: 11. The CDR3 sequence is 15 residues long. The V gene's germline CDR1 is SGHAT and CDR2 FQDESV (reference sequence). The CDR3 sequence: CASTLGRTGINEQFF. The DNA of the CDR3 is TGTGCCAGCACCCTTGGGCGGACAGGGATCAATGAGCAGTTCTTC.

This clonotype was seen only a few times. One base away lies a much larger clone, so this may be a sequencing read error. The CDR3 reads CASSLDPVARRDQYF. In DNA, the CDR3 is TGTGCCAGCAGTTTAGACCCCGTAGCAAGGAGGGACCAGTACTTC. The chain links TRBV12-3 or TRBV12-4 to TRBJ2-7, with TRBD2 as a possible D gene (6 bases). V was cut by 1 base and J by 10 bases, with 20 bases left in between. This CDR3 region has 15 residues.

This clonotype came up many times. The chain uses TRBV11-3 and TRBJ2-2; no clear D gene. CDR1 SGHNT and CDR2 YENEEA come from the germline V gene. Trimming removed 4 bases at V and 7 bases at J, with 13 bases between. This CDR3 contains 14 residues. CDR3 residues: CASSSWTSNGELFF. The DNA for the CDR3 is TGTGCCAGCAGCTCCTGGACCTCAAACGGGGAGCTGTTTTTT.

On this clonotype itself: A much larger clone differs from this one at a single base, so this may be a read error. In nucleotides, the CDR3 is TGTGCCAGCGGCTTGGACGGGGGATCCTCCTACGAGCAGTACTTC. Translation gives CASGLDGGSSYEQYF. This sequence joins TRBV5-4 and TRBJ2-7; D might be TRBD2 (6 bases). This CDR3 region has 15 residues. CDR1 is SGHNT and CDR2 is YYREEE in the germline V gene (reference sequence).

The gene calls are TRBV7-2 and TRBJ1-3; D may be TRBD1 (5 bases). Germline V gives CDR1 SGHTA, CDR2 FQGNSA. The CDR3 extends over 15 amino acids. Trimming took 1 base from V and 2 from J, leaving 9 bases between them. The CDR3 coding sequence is TGTGCCAGCAGCTTAGGTCCAGGGCCTGGAAACACCATATATTTT. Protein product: CASSLGPGPGNTIYF.

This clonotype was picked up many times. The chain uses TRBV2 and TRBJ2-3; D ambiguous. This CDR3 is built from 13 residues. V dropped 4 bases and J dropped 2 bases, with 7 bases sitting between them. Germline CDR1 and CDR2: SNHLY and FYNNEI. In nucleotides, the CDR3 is TGTGCCAGCAGTGGTCCGTTCACAGATACGCAGTATTTT. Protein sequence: CASSGPFTDTQYF.

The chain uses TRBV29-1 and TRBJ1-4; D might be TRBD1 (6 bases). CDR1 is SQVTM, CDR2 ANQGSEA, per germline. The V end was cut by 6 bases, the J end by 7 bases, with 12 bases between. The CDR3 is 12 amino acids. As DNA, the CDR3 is TGCAGCGTCGGGACAATGGTTGAAAAACTGTTTTTT. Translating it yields CSVGTMVEKLFF.

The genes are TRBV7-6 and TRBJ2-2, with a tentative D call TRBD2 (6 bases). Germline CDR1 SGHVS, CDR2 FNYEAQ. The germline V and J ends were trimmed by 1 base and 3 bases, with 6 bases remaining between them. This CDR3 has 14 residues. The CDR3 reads CASSLVADTGELFF. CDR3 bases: TGTGCCAGCAGCTTAGTAGCGGACACCGGGGAGCTGTTTTTT.

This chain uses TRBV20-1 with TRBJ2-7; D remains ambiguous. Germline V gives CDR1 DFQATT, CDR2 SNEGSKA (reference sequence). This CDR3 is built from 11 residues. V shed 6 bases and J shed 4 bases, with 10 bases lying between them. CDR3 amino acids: CSATNIYEQYF. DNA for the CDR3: TGCAGTGCCACCAACATATACGAGCAGTACTTC.